This T cell receptor (beta chain) was captured by sequencing in a study of blood T cell repertoires in COVID-19 (dated by TCRdb to about 2020). About the investigation overall: The collaborator samples originated in the United States, Italy and Spain and spanned the acute and convalescent phases of COVID-19. The prospective study material was composed of cDNA or gDNA derived from T cells, B-cell-depleted T cells, or PBMCs. Deeply sampled blood TCRbeta repertoires from subjects exposed to, actively infected with, or recovered from COVID-19 were included in the dataset. The repertoires were released in a freely available public database meant as a resource for research on the immune response to SARS-CoV-2. The samples were drawn from the first 160 participants of the ongoing ImmuneRACE study and from over a thousand subjects provided by 6 global collaborators. Sample metadata almost always included a de-identified subject ID, COVID-19 status, age in years and sex. Where available, HLA class I and class II types were obtained from metadata supplied by the sample provider rather than from assay-based typing. Paper-wide results and their limitations: The quantity of clinical and demographic metadata differed by source and by participant and was supplied without curation.

To note about this clone: Which antigen it targets is not known. The input lacks base qualities; no much larger clone sits a single base away.

Another Seattle source contributed samples from volunteer blood donors who had recovered from COVID-19. The collaborating institutions used their own protocols to collect whole blood in K2EDTA tubes. For TCRbeta analysis, collaborator samples were shipped as frozen whole blood, as isolated PBMCs, or as DNA extracted from either sample type. The immunoSEQ Assay, a bias-controlled multiplex PCR, was used to amplify TCRbeta CDR3 regions from genomic DNA. The source study handled its data this way. The number of nucleated cells in each sample was estimated by amplification of reference gene primers within the assay. To quantify the absolute abundance of each unique TCRbeta CDR3 rearrangement, sequence reads were collapsed and filtered. For each sample, productive Simpson clonality was calculated as the square root of Simpson's diversity index over productive rearrangements. The clones in this table, taken by TCRdb from immuneACCESS, are in-frame only. Not every clone is retained; where verified, under half of the shortfall comes from an unresolved V gene, and the cause of the rest is unknown. V and J calls and clone size are those listed in that table; D and trimming were worked out from the DNA. The sample contains fewer than 250,000 clones, roughly nine tenths of them found a single time. Under 7% of the sample is in the top ten clones.

The CDR3 starts with the cysteine, ends with the phenylalanine, and has 16 residues. Solely the CDR3 DNA is kept, with 48 bases framed from the first base. The trim is 0 bases for V and 5 bases for J, with a gap of 14 bases between the germline ends. CDR1 and CDR2 (MNHEY, SVGAGI) derive from the germline V gene. The receptor was derived from a man aged 60 to 69 who had recovered from COVID-19. Input material: peripheral blood. In this chain, TRBV6-5 is recombined with TRBJ2-1, with TRBD2 perhaps the D gene, on 5 matching bases. The CDR3 protein: CASSYSGLVGNNEQFF. In nucleotide form, the sequence is TGTGCCAGCAGTTACTCAGGACTGGTGGGAAACAATGAGCAGTTCTTC.